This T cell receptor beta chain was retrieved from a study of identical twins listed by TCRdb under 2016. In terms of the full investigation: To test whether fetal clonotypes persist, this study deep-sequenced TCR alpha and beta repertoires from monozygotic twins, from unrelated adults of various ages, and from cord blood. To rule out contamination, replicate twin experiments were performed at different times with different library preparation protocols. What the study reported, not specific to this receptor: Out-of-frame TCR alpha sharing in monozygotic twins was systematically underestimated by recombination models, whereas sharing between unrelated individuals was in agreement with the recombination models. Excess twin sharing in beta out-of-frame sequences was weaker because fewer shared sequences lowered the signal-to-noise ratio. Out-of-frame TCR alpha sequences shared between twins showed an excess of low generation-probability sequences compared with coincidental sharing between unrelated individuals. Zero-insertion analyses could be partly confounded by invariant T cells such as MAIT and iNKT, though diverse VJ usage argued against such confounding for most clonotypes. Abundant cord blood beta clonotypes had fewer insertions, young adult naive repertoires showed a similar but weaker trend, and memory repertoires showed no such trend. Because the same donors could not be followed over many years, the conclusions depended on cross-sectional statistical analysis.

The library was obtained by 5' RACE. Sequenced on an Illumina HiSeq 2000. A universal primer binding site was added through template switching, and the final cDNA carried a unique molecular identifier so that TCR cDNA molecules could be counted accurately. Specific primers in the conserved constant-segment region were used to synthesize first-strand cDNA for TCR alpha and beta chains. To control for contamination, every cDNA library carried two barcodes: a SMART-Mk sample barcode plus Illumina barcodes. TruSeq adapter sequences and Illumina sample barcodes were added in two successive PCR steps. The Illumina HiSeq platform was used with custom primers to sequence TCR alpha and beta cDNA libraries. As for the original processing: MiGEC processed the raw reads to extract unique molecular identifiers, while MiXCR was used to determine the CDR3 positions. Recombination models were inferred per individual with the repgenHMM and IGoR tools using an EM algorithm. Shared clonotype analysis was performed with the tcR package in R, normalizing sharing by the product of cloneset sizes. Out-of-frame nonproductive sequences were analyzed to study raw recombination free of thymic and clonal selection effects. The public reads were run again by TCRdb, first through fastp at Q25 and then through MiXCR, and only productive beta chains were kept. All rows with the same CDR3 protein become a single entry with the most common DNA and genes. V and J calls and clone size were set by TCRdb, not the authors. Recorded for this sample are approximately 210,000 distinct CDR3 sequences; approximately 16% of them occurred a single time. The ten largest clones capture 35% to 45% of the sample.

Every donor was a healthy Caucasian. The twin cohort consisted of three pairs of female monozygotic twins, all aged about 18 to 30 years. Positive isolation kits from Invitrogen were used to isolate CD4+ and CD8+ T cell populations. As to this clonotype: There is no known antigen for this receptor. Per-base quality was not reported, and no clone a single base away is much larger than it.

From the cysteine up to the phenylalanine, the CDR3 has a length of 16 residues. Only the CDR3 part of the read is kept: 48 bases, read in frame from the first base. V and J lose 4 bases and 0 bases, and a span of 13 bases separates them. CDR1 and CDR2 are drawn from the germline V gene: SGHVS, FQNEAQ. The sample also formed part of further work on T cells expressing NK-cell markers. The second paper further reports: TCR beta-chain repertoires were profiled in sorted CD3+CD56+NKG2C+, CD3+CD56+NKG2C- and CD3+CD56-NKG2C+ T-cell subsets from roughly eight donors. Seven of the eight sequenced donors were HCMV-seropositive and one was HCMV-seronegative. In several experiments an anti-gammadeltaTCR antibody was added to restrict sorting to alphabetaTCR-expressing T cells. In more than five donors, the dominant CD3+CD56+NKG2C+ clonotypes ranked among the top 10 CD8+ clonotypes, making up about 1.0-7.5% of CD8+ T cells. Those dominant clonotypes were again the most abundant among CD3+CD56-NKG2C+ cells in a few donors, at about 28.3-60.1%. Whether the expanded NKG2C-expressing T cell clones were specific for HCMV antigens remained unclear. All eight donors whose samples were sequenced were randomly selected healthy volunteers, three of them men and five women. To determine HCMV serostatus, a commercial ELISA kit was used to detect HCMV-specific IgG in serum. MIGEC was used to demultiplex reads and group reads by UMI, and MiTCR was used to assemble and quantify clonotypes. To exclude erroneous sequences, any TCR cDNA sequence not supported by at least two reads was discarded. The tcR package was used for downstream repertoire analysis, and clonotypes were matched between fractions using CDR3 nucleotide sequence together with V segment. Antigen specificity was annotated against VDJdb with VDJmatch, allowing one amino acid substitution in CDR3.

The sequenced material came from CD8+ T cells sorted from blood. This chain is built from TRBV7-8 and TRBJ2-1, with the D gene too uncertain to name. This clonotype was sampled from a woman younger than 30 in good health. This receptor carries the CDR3 CASSYLGQSSYNEQFF. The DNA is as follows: TGTGCCAGCAGCTACCTAGGTCAAAGCTCCTACAATGAGCAGTTCTTC.